What follows is one T cell receptor (beta chain) and its context. This clone was observed a handful of times. No antigen is known for it. No much larger clone is present one base from it, and per-base qualities are unavailable. CDR1 MNHEY and CDR2 SVGAGI were looked up in the germline V gene. Trimming leaves V shorter by 5 bases and J shorter by 1 base, with the junction holding 4 bases beyond the gene matches. The CDR3 contains 15 residues, cysteine and phenylalanine counted. Solely the CDR3 DNA is kept, with 45 bases framed from the first base. The entire amount of isolated RNA was reverse transcribed using the High Capacity cDNA Reverse Transcription Kit, so the sequenced TCRB transcripts were expressed ones. Naive, central memory and regulatory T cell samples underwent deep immunoSEQ sequencing, averaging about 3.57 million total reads per sample. After sorted cells were lysed in RLT buffer, RNA was extracted with DNase-treated RNeasy Micro or Mini kits, with the choice depending on cell number. To prevent cross-contamination, each cell subset was processed individually, whereas patient and healthy donor samples were processed jointly. The immunoSEQ multiplex PCR was used to amplify TCRB sequences from cDNA, yielding 87-bp fragments that span the CDR3 region. Amplicons were sequenced on the Illumina HiSeq platform. The source study handled its data this way. PCR bias was corrected computationally using synthetic template baselines, and reads within Hamming distance 2 were collapsed, with unmergeable singletons discarded. Reads were aligned to IMGT to assign V, D and J genes, CDR3 length, and insertions or deletions at six rearrangement sites. Within each subset, clonotype counts were normalized to the number of sorted cells before true diversity and Gini coefficients were calculated with the tcR R package. The overlap coefficient, calculated on TCRB nucleotide sequences, was used to quantify repertoire sharing. As a proxy for the pre-selection repertoire, out-of-frame TCRB sequences from naive cells were analyzed. TCRdb holds this immuneACCESS table with in-frame rearrangements only. Some clones are missing; in checked studies, unresolved V genes explain under half, and the rest has no known cause. V, J and clone size are those of that table, while D and trimming were read from the DNA. The sample yields fewer than 350,000 clones; roughly a fifth were counted once. The ten most abundant clones make up approximately 0.043% of the sample.

This specimen comes from a study of beta chain features in type 1 diabetes (dated by TCRdb to the late 2010s). For context, the study as a whole: No differences in mean age, gender distribution, total cell number or subset yield were found between patients and healthy donors. A total of about 99,000,000 sorted cells were examined across all samples, and RNA yield correlated strongly with the number of cells per subset. In the study, recently diagnosed type 1 diabetes patients and matched healthy donors were compared on the TCRB repertoires of their sorted circulating CD4+ T cell subsets. Naive and central memory subsets were obtained from all 30 or so donors, but regulatory and stem cell-like memory subsets were isolated from only 8 patients and about 8 healthy donors. The full study reports these points: In all four CD4+ subsets, TCRB CDR3 length was moderately but significantly shorter in type 1 diabetes patients. Sequencing cDNA rather than genomic DNA could over-represent highly expressing activated cells, although activation and CD3 levels did not differ between groups. PCR might favor shorter templates, but patient and control samples were amplified and corrected together, so any skew would affect both groups equally. Naive, central memory and regulatory TCRB repertoires appeared to be more alike among patients than among healthy donors. Only small numbers of individuals were included in the HLA sub-analyses, which left unresolved whether HLA type had any influence on TCRB rearrangement. At VDJ recombination sites, type 1 diabetes patients had fewer insertions and more deleted nucleotides, which implies abnormalities in thymic rearrangement.

A single peripheral blood draw of approximately 0.11 L on average was collected from each donor into heparinised tubes. A BD FACSAria II and a panel including CD45RO, CCR7, CD25, CD127, CD95 and CD27 were used to sort naive, central memory, regulatory and stem cell-like memory CD4+ T cells. All sorted populations exceeded 95% purity. PBMCs were separated immediately by Lymphoprep density gradient centrifugation and were stained directly, without being cultured. So that batch effects would be minimized, each experiment stained and sorted samples in pairs, pairing one healthy donor with one patient. Specimen: naive CD4+ T cells from blood. What the cell subset or site label conveys for this sample: true naive CD4+ T cells. The sequence was obtained from a woman between 18 and 29 years old in good health. This sequence uses TRBV6-5 and TRBJ2-1, and 8 junction bases match TRBD2. CDR3 loop: CASSLTSASYNEQFF. The nucleotides are TGTGCCAGCAGTCTGACTAGCGCGTCCTACAATGAGCAGTTCTTC.